What follows are 27 T cell receptor beta chains derived from one specimen sequenced in a study of graft-versus-host responses after intestinal transplantation. Produced via immunoSEQ multiplex PCR; TCRdb's table is partial and in-frame only. The repertoire holds over 90,000 clones, with 91% as singletons. Their cognate antigens are unknown. The sequenced sample was unstimulated CD4+ T cells sorted from spleen or lymph node cells, obtained before transplant. These receptors came from a human donor who was the organ donor for an intestinal transplant.

The chain carries TRBV19 and TRBJ1-5; TRBD1 is a possible D gene (5 bases). The CDR3 runs 16 residues. Between the trimmed V and J ends, which lost 3 bases and 5 bases, there was a span of 17 bases. Germline values: CDR1 LNHDA, CDR2 SQIVND (reference sequence). CDR3 sequence reads: CASSIIGQGSHQPQHF. CDR3 coding DNA: TGTGCCAGTAGTATTATTGGTCAGGGAAGCCATCAGCCCCAGCATTTT.

The V call is TRBV19, the J call TRBJ2-2, with D uncertain. The germline CDR1 and CDR2 sequences are LNHDA and SQIVND (reference sequence). The ends were cut back, 6 bases at V and 0 bases at J, with 11 bases in the middle. The length of the CDR3 is 15 residues. As DNA, the CDR3 is TGTGCCAGTAGCAAGAGTCCACCGAACACCGGGGAGCTGTTTTTT. Protein product: CASSKSPPNTGELFF.

For the CDR3, the DNA is TGTGCCAGCAGCCCACAGGGCGGTCGCAACTATGGCTACACCTTC. Its translation: CASSPQGGRNYGYTF. This chain joins TRBV9 and TRBJ1-2, with a weak D call TRBD1 (6 bases). Germline values: CDR1 SGDLS, CDR2 YYNGEE. The ends were cut back, 4 bases at V and 2 bases at J, with 15 bases in the middle. The CDR3 is 15 residues long.

This clone is a singleton in its sample. J is TRBJ2-5 and V is TRBV28; TRBD1 aligns across 8 bases. The closer fit of TRBJ2-7 to the DNA end suggests the J call may be wrong. The germline V gene has CDR1 MDHEN and CDR2 SYDVKM. This CDR3 is 15 amino acids long. The CDR3 sequence is CASSFPGQGDYEQYF. The CDR3, as DNA: TGTGCCAGCAGTTTCCCCGGACAGGGAGACTACGAGCAGTACTTC.

V gene TRBV6-7 combines with J gene TRBJ2-5; 7 positions match TRBD2. TRBV6-7 is noted as an ORF with a role that remains uncertain. The CDR3 consists of 15 residues. V dropped 0 bases and J dropped 6; count of bases not matched to a gene: 7. The CDR3 nucleotides read TGTGCCAGCAGTTACTCTCGCGGGGGTTTAAAGACCCAGTACTTC. It yields the protein CASSYSRGGLKTQYF.

The J gene is TRBJ2-1, the V gene TRBV18; TRBD2 might be the D (6 bases). Germline-derived CDR1 and CDR2 are KGHSH and LQKENI. V lost 2 bases to trimming and J lost 7 bases, with 6 bases between them. The CDR3 is made up of 12 amino acids. The CDR3 reads CASSPAGNEQFF. Here the CDR3 DNA reads TGTGCCAGCTCACCAGCGGGGAATGAGCAGTTCTTC.

The chain carries TRBV7-2 and TRBJ2-7; 9 bases align to TRBD1. Germline CDR1 and CDR2: SGHTA and FQGNSA. CDR3 length: 14 amino acids. The V and J ends lost 5 bases and 1 base, in that order; junction bases with no gene match: 3. The CDR3 coding sequence is TGTGCCAGCAGCCGGGACAGGGTTTCCTACGAGCAGTACTTC. It specifies CASSRDRVSYEQYF.

The V call is TRBV4-1, the J call TRBJ1-5; 11 bases line up with TRBD1. Germline values: CDR1 MGHRA, CDR2 YSYEKL. The length of the CDR3 is 17 residues. V shed 1 base, J shed 7 bases, and the junction held 9 bases outside the gene matches. In nucleotides, the CDR3 is TGCGCCAGCAGCCAAGGTCCAATCCGGGACAGGGGGCAGCCCCAGCATTTT. Translating it yields CASSQGPIRDRGQPQHF.

This clone was counted once. The CDR3 DNA sequence: TGTGCCAGCAGAGGACAGCTTATGAACACTGAAGCTTTCTTT. Encoded protein: CASRGQLMNTEAFF. J is TRBJ1-1 and V is TRBV6-1, with D perhaps TRBD1 (6 bases). Germline V lookup: CDR1 MNHNS, CDR2 SASEGT. The CDR3 is 14 amino acids. The ends were cut back, 6 bases at V and 0 bases at J, with 11 bases in the middle.

The chain uses TRBV18 and TRBJ2-5; D is possibly TRBD2 (5 bases). Germline lookup yields CDR1 KGHSH and CDR2 LQKENI. CDR3 length: 15 amino acids. Trimming removed 0 bases from V and 0 bases from J, with 8 bases in between. CDR3: CASSPPRANQETQYF. The DNA of the CDR3 is TGTGCCAGCTCACCACCGCGGGCTAACCAAGAGACCCAGTACTTC.

This rearrangement joins TRBV27 to TRBJ2-7; TRBD1 agrees at 7 bases. CDR1 and CDR2 from the germline V gene are MNHEY and SMNVEV (reference sequence). After removal of 3 bases from V and 3 bases from J, the junction contained 8 bases not matched to a gene. This CDR3 is 15 amino acids long. Here the CDR3 reads CASSLLGDSRYEQYF. In DNA, the CDR3 is TGTGCCAGCAGTTTGTTAGGGGACAGCCGCTACGAGCAGTACTTC.

The chain has TRBV2 and TRBJ2-7; 7 nucleotides line up with TRBD1. The germline V gene has CDR1 SNHLY and CDR2 FYNNEI. Trimming removed 8 bases from V and 5 bases from J; junction bases left unmatched: 9. The CDR3 sequence is 13 residues long. This CDR3 reads CASEADRDHEQYF. The CDR3 DNA reads as TGTGCCAGCGAAGCCGACAGGGACCACGAGCAGTACTTC. Complete variable domain (other parts from reference TRBV2 and TRBJ2-7): EPEVTQTPSHQVTQMGQEVILRCVPISNHLYFYWYRQILGQKVEFLVSFYNNEISEKSEIFDDQFSVERPDGSNFTLKIRSTKLEDSAMYFCASEADRDHEQYFGPGTRLTVT.

This chain connects TRBV2 to TRBJ1-1, with D tentatively TRBD1 (6 bases). The CDR3 is 14 amino acids. Germline loops: CDR1 SNHLY, CDR2 FYNNEI. The V end was cut by 7 bases, the J end by 3 bases, with 15 bases between. DNA of the CDR3: TGTGCCAGCAATGGGTGGGGGCGGTACACTGAAGCTTTCTTT. This sequence encodes CASNGWGRYTEAFF.

This rearrangement joins TRBV6-5 to TRBJ1-2; D ambiguous. Germline V gene data show CDR1 as MNHEY and CDR2 as SVGAGI. This CDR3 has 14 amino acids. Trimming left V 7 bases short and J 0 bases short, with 12 bases between. CDR3 DNA: TGTGCCAGCATTGGCCGATCCGCTAACTATGGCTACACCTTC. This translates into CASIGRSANYGYTF.

The chain recombines TRBV15 with TRBJ2-3; a possible D gene is TRBD2 (6 bases). The V gene's germline CDR1 is LNHNV and CDR2 YYDKDF (reference sequence). V lost 6 bases, J lost 2 bases, and 27 bases lay in between. CDR3 length: 19 residues. The CDR3 loop reads CATSSLEGQTLGITDTQYF. Here the CDR3 DNA reads TGTGCCACCAGTTCCCTGGAGGGCCAAACTCTCGGAATCACAGATACGCAGTATTTT.

The rearrangement joins TRBV4-1 to TRBJ1-5; D gene unclear. V was clipped by 2 bases and J by 3 bases, with 5 bases between them. The CDR3 extends over 13 amino acids. From germline, CDR1 is MGHRA and CDR2 YSYEKL. The CDR3 DNA reads as TGCGCCAGCAGCCAACGTATCAATCAGCCCCAGCATTTT. Its protein is CASSQRINQPQHF.

This clone was seen more than once but under ten times. V and J are TRBV6-5 and TRBJ2-3; TRBD1 matches 9 bases. Germline lookup yields CDR1 MNHEY and CDR2 SVGAGI. V trimming: 5 bases; J trimming: 1 base; junction bases outside the gene matches: 4. This CDR3 is built from 15 residues. The CDR3 nucleotides read TGTGCCAGCAGTCTACAGGGGGCGCGCACAGATACGCAGTATTTT. Translating it yields CASSLQGARTDTQYF.

V and J are TRBV5-1 and TRBJ2-7; 8 nucleotides line up with TRBD1. The germline V gene encodes CDR1 SGHRS and CDR2 YFSETQ. Trimming removed 1 base from V and 4 bases from J; junction bases left unmatched: 4. CDR3 size: 14 residues. This chain's CDR3 is CASSLPGQDYEQYF. CDR3 bases: TGCGCCAGCAGCTTGCCGGGACAGGATTACGAGCAGTACTTC.

This clone appeared a single time. The chain joins TRBV5-1 to TRBJ2-2, with 9 bases fitting TRBD1. Looked up from germline, CDR1 is SGHRS and CDR2 is YFSETQ. This CDR3 region has 16 residues. V lost 2 bases, J lost 4 bases, and 6 bases stayed unmatched. The CDR3: CASSLWDRVSTGELFF. The CDR3 bases are TGCGCCAGCAGCTTATGGGACAGGGTCAGCACCGGGGAGCTGTTTTTT.

This clone was seen once. The junction does not match germline at one end; this may be a read error. The chain has TRBV30 and TRBJ1-2; D unresolved. The CDR3 covers 11 residues. Germline values: CDR1 GTSNPN, CDR2 SVGIG (reference sequence). CDR3 sequence (DNA): TGTGCCTGGAGTCCTGGCGGGCCAAGTCACTTC. It translates to CAWSPGGPSHF.

V is TRBV6-1 and J is TRBJ1-1; D remains unclear. CDR3 length: 14 amino acids. Trimming removed 0 bases at V and 3 bases at J, with 8 bases between. Germline CDR1 is MNHNS and CDR2 is SASEGT. The CDR3 spells CASSEAPGDTEAFF. The CDR3 DNA is TGTGCCAGCAGTGAAGCGCCCGGGGACACTGAAGCTTTCTTT.

The chain is built from TRBV7-6 and TRBJ1-2; 10 bases line up with TRBD1. Looked up from germline, CDR1 is SGHVS and CDR2 is FNYEAQ. The trim removed 3 bases at V and 6 bases at J, leaving 1 base unmatched. The CDR3 is made up of 13 amino acids. The CDR3 reads CASSLTGGDGYTF. The CDR3 coding sequence is TGTGCCAGCAGCTTGACAGGGGGCGATGGCTACACCTTC.

The chain employs TRBV4-2 and TRBJ2-7, with D perhaps matching TRBD2 (5 bases). Germline loops: CDR1 LGHNA, CDR2 YNFKEQ. Between the trimmed V and J ends, which lost 4 bases and 1 base, there was a span of 14 bases. The CDR3 spans 15 residues. Written as DNA, the CDR3 is TGTGCCAGCAGCCTCGGGAACCGGGGATCCTACGAGCAGTACTTC. Translating gives CASSLGNRGSYEQYF.

The chain is built from TRBV6-4 and TRBJ1-1, with TRBD1 matching over 7 bases. Germline CDR1 MRHNA, CDR2 SNTAGT. V was pared by 6 bases and J by 5 bases, with 6 bases of the junction left unmatched. The length of the CDR3 is 13 residues. The CDR3 reads CASRTGLGTEAFF. CDR3 nucleotides: TGTGCCAGCAGGACAGGGTTGGGGACTGAAGCTTTCTTT.

V gene TRBV2 combines with J gene TRBJ1-2; no firm D call. The CDR3 totals 13 residues. From germline, CDR1 is SNHLY and CDR2 FYNNEI. V was pared by 6 bases and J by 0 bases, with 8 bases between. CDR3 sequence: CASSTPTNYGYTF. CDR3 nucleotides: TGTGCCAGCAGCACACCGACTAACTATGGCTACACCTTC.

The rearrangement links TRBV27 to TRBJ2-5; 8 bases map to TRBD1. The CDR3 totals 15 residues. J lost 2 bases, V lost 5 bases, and 7 bases had no gene match. CDR1 is MNHEY, CDR2 SMNVEV, per germline (reference sequence). CDR3 in amino acids: CASSITRTGQETQYF. The CDR3 DNA is TGTGCCAGCAGTATAACTCGGACAGGGCAAGAGACCCAGTACTTC.

The chain carries TRBV7-3 and TRBJ2-1; weak D call: TRBD2 (5 bases). The CDR3 loop spans 19 amino acids. Germline loops: CDR1 SGHTA, CDR2 FQGTGA. V lost 1 base and J 0 bases, leaving 19 bases between the germline ends. The CDR3 sequence is CASSLKPRGEASSYNEQFF. Written as DNA, the CDR3 is TGTGCCAGCAGCTTAAAGCCCCGGGGTGAGGCTAGCTCCTACAATGAGCAGTTCTTC.